This TCR beta chain was observed in a study of cytomegalovirus exposure and HLA in healthy donors (dated by TCRdb to 2016 to 2017). Concerning the study at large: According to an earlier analysis of 587 of the donors, roughly 180 million T cells yielded over 90 million unique TCR beta sequences and about 300 Gb of sequence data. Because of strong linkage in the cohort, four to six DR-DQ haplotypes were treated as single units for association and clustering. HLA typing covered class I and class II loci at four-digit resolution. Among about 400 genotyped donors of the cohort, an average of around 220,000 unique TCR beta nucleotide sequences was sequenced per donor, of which approximately 18% were non-productive. The study was designed to test whether signatures of past pathogen exposure could be identified by cataloging public T cell receptors. A later analysis re-examined previously published TCR beta repertoires from more than 550 donors and added high-resolution HLA genotyping to investigate patterns of TCR occurrence. The T cell repertoires of some 670 subjects were profiled by immunosequencing and related to cytomegalovirus serostatus. Roughly 300 gigabases of sequencing data and tens of millions of unique TCR sequences were included in an early release covering over 600 HLA-typed donors. In an earlier analysis of over 550 of the donors, high-throughput TCR beta sequencing was used to judge whether each TCR beta V gene segment behaved as functional or pseudogenic. A later genetic analysis took genome-wide SNP genotypes for about 55% of the 666 donors and used that subset as a discovery cohort. Rather than using new phenotypic data, the later analysis identified candidate immune exposures from TCR beta sequences and from how often those sequences occurred across donors. The genetic ancestry cluster associated with self-reported Caucasian donors included 81% of the roughly 390 genotyped donors. To predict cytomegalovirus infection status, the study combined high-throughput TCR immunosequencing, statistical association of individual TCRs with disease status, and machine learning. The number of typed donors differed by locus: about 629-630 for A, B, C, DRB1 and DQB1; 500 to 550 for DQA1; roughly 600 for DPA1; and 400 to 480 for DPB1. Every repertoire in the discovery cohort had been generated on one and the same sequencing platform. Donor age, sex, ethnicity and CMV serostatus were compiled together with the repertoire data. Besides the first cohort of about 730 subjects, a separate validation cohort made up of 120 different subjects was used.

The CDR3 measures 18 amino acids from cysteine to phenylalanine. Solely the CDR3 DNA is kept, with 54 bases framed from the first base. Trimming accounts for 5 bases at V and 3 bases at J, while the number of junction bases matched to no gene is 10. CDR1 and CDR2 are read off the germline V gene as SGHVS and FNYEAQ. Library preparation employed the immunoSEQ multiplex PCR assay. For the multiplex PCR, a mixture combining 60 forward primers for TCR Vbeta segments and 13 reverse primers for TCR Jbeta segments was used. Amplification of the CDR3 region of rearranged TCR beta genes was performed with a multiplex PCR assay on genomic DNA. The Illumina HiSeq System was used to sequence the amplified TCR beta libraries as 87-base-pair reads. In the source study's methods: Across the roughly 700 repertoires, a later analysis counted around 80 million unique TCR beta chains, 9.5 million to 13 million of which were shared by at least two donors. To remove PCR and sequencing errors, raw reads were error-corrected and collapsed into unique sequences using a nearest-neighbor algorithm that merged closely related sequences. CDR3 sequences were aligned to IMGT reference sequences to assign V, D and J gene segments. Each retained sequence needed at least a six-nucleotide match to both a V gene segment and a J gene segment. Rearrangements were called productive when the CDR3 lacked stop codons and stayed in frame with V and J; all others were non-productive. Following IMGT convention, CDR3 was defined as the stretch from the second conserved V-encoded cysteine to the conserved J-encoded phenylalanine. The earlier analysis of fewer than 750 of the donors excluded sequences that lacked an unambiguous match to a single V gene segment. In an earlier analysis of approximately 550 of the donors, V segments were called functional above 56.7% productive rearrangements and were called segregating when the between-donor standard deviation exceeded 5%. A statistical classification framework was built for diagnosing cytomegalovirus status from the catalog of TCR beta chain sequences. In a later analysis, TCR nucleotide sequences were compared against IMGT/GENE-DB human TR gene sequences so that V and J genes could be assigned. A later analysis assigned CDR3 sequences and most-parsimonious VDJ recombination scenarios with the TCRdist pipeline. In a later analysis, each TCR beta chain was defined by its CDR3 amino acid sequence together with its V-gene family, and reads lacking a unique V-gene family were excluded. To address suspected cross-contamination and a sequencing artifact, a later analysis removed a few hundred highly shared, low-generation-probability nucleotide sequences. A later analysis calculated a clonal expansion index for each public chain from normalized within-repertoire ranks of inferred template counts. In a later analysis, generation probabilities were computed using a VDJ recombination model fitted to out-of-frame rearrangements, and the results were checked against IGoR. In a later analysis, hypergeometric tests were used to score TCR-TCR, TCR-HLA and TCR-CMV co-occurrence, with a repertoire-size bias correction applied to TCR pairs. To estimate false discovery rates, a later analysis permuted the HLA or CMV assignments 20 times. A later analysis grouped co-occurring TCRs with DBSCAN, adding TCRdist sequence similarity when clustering within HLA-allele-positive subsets. Co-occurrence clustering excluded repertoires with fewer than 30,000 or more than 120,000 public chains, plus five with anomalous nucleotide sharing. This immuneACCESS table, as held by TCRdb, lists in-frame sequences with V and J called but not all clones. Of the missing ones, under half trace to an unresolved V gene in checked studies; the others have no known cause. V, J and clone size are those of that table, while D and trimming were read from the DNA. The sample table holds 150,000 to 200,000 clones, of which 70% to 85% were seen once. The top ten constitute approximately 4.7% of the sample.

Overall study outcomes, separate from this receptor: A group of highly shared sequence variants was considered likely to be a technical artifact of the sequencing pipeline. Some IMGT-functional V segments, including TRBV6-2 and TRBV6-3, could not be told apart with the 87-base-pair reads, so those segments were excluded. In both the original and validation cohorts, the classifier was reported to diagnose cytomegalovirus status with high specificity and sensitivity. The presence/absence analyses assumed that sequencing depth was roughly uniform across donors, and that assumption may not be true. A few of the identified cytomegalovirus-associated TCR beta chains were confirmed in vitro to be specific for cytomegalovirus antigens. Strong co-occurrence of HLA alleles, especially DR and DQ, made assigning TCR associations to individual alleles difficult. According to a later analysis, parvovirus B19, influenza, CMV and Epstein-Barr virus appeared linked to several top co-occurrence clusters. The cohort was sequenced for TCR beta chains only, and without alpha or paired-chain data the features that could be detected were limited. A later analysis found that most CMV-associated TCR beta chains appeared HLA-restricted, with HLA associations seemingly driven largely by CMV exposure. A later analysis associated about 17,000 TCR beta sequences with specific HLA alleles at a false discovery rate of 0.05. A total of 150 to 200 TCR beta chains were listed by the study as associated with cytomegalovirus. In a later analysis, the rate of TCR association differed among HLA loci, with DRB1 alleles having the most associated TCRs and HLA-C alleles having the fewest. Correlated functional status among segregating V segments might reflect linkage disequilibrium, but an unknown experimental factor could not be ruled out. According to the authors, the approach could potentially be generalized to other disease states and immunological phenotypes. Most TCR sequences were observed very rarely across donors, whereas some public TCRs were present in many individuals. Compared with equally common non-associated chains, HLA-associated TCR beta chains in a later analysis were more clonally expanded and had lower generation probabilities. Because HLA typing was unavailable for some donors at each locus, only the typed subset was used in association tests. Seventeen rarely observed V segments, including chromosome 9 orphons, were excluded from the earlier analysis of just under 600 of the donors because counts were too low. An earlier analysis of approximately 590 of the donors showed that most TCR beta V segments appeared in productive rearrangements either about 90% or about 30% of the time, which broadly matched IMGT annotations. A further reported finding was that TCR beta sequences accurately predicted the HLA-A and HLA-B alleles for most subjects in the first cohort. For the cohort, immune exposure information was limited to CMV serostatus. A later genetic analysis reported fewer N-insertions in productive TCRs among donors in an Asian-associated ancestry cluster than the roughly 640-donor mean. In a later genetic analysis, a missense DCLRE1C variant was associated with V-gene and J-gene trimming of TCR beta chains, and the association was replicated in an independent cohort.

In total, roughly 670 healthy bone marrow donors made up the cohort. At the time of sampling, every cohort member was nominally healthy, though immune exposures that went unrecorded were likely present. The donor was CMV seropositive and was included in the group of approximately 300 seropositive cohort members. Every donor gave a peripheral blood sample, and the peripheral blood mononuclear cells from that sample were used for TCR beta sequencing. Genomic DNA was extracted from the blood cell samples with the Qiagen DNeasy Blood Extraction Kit. This clone was seen once. Its antigen has not been determined. Base qualities are not recorded, but no much larger clone differs from it by a single base.

Here the chain combines TRBV7-6 and TRBJ2-3; TRBD2 agrees with 14 junctional bases. This TCR came from a woman aged 30 to 39 in good health and CMV-seropositive. Source material: PBMCs. The CDR3 amino acid sequence is: CASSPSTSGGARTDTQYF. The DNA reads TGTGCCAGCAGCCCGTCGACTAGCGGGGGGGCCAGGACAGATACGCAGTATTTT.